A selection of T cell receptor beta chains follows, all from one sample in a study of T cells in Graves' hyperthyroidism and ophthalmopathy. MiXCR was run by TCRdb on the multiplex PCR reads, yielding one entry per CDR3 protein. The sample holds about 570,000 distinct CDR3 sequences, approximately 44% seen once. The specimen was peripheral blood or thyroid tissue (not recorded which). These receptors were collected from an adult woman with Graves' disease, either hyperthyroidism or ophthalmopathy (not recorded which). Both conserved end residues are part of each CDR3.

>TRBV14|TRBJ1-5
CASSQVRVRPNQPQHF
>TRBV29-1|TRBJ1-2
CSVEALLNYGYTF
>TRBV2|TRBJ2-1
CASSVTGGRGQFF
>TRBV15|TRBJ2-5
CATSTQETQYF
>TRBV7-2|TRBJ1-5
CASSLWRGTGNQPQHF
>TRBV19|TRBJ2-6
CASSRQSGANVLTF
>TRBV29-1|TRBJ2-7
CSVAGTEVYEQYF
>TRBV4-2|TRBJ2-7
CASSLMGSGVHEQYF
>TRBV6-4|TRBJ1-6
CASSARAGHDGSPLHF
>TRBV19|TRBJ2-7
CASRSGTGAGEQYF
>TRBV4-1|TRBJ2-7
CASSPSSQGTDYEQYF
>TRBV20-1|TRBJ1-3
CSAPERTAGNTIYF
>TRBV7-3|TRBJ2-5
CASSFNSGGETQYF
>TRBV5-1|TRBJ2-5
CASSLSTGGNQETQYF
>TRBV4-2|TRBJ1-2
CASSQGPPRTGGDYGYTF
>TRBV12-3/TRBV12-4|TRBJ2-2
CASSPGRAGELFF
>TRBV7-6|TRBJ1-1
CASSPQGGDTEAFF
>TRBV29-1|TRBJ2-6
CSVDVGSGAIVLTF
>TRBV29-1|TRBJ2-5
CSSFGLQETQYF
>TRBV20-1|TRBJ1-5
CSASWAGRGNQPQHF
>TRBV19|TRBJ1-3
CASFQDYSGNTIYF
>TRBV5-1|TRBJ1-2
CASSYTGPSNYGYTF
>TRBV24-1|TRBJ2-7
CATSDSKTGALEQYF
>TRBV7-2|TRBJ2-7
CASVTEASGIGEQYF
>TRBV15|TRBJ1-3
CATRLGVSGNTIYF
>TRBV5-1|TRBJ1-2
CASSEQGRTNYGYTF
>TRBV28|TRBJ1-1
CASSLPWENTEAFF
>TRBV10-2|TRBJ1-5
CASRKGGASNQPQHF
>TRBV2|TRBJ2-3
CATVRGQLSFDTQYF
>TRBV25-1|TRBJ2-7
CASSERGRNEQYF
>TRBV7-9|TRBJ2-7
CASSLDVSAEQYF
>TRBV24-1|TRBJ2-1
CATSEPGQGGHEQFF
>TRBV7-2|TRBJ2-5
CASSSGTSGRATETQYF
>TRBV7-6|TRBJ1-3
CASSPRGQGDENTIYF
>TRBV6-5|TRBJ1-2
CASSYPIGSGLLDGYTF
>TRBV2|TRBJ1-4
CASSLFTGGANTEKLFF
>TRBV7-2|TRBJ2-7
CASSLGWTGNYEQYF
>TRBV27|TRBJ2-7
CASTRTGGPTDLFYEQYF
>TRBV7-9|TRBJ1-2
CASRRKDSYGYTF
>TRBV9|TRBJ1-3
CASSPRTSDLGTIYF
>TRBV12-3/TRBV12-4|TRBJ2-2
CASSPGTISTGELFF
>TRBV15|TRBJ1-5
CATRSARDSGQGQPQHF
>TRBV19|TRBJ2-5
CASTDRGEETQYF
>TRBV5-1|TRBJ1-1
CASSLETVLTEAFF
>TRBV7-7|TRBJ2-2
CANTLGRLNTGELFF
>TRBV20-1|TRBJ1-1
CSTRAGTTEAFF
>TRBV29-1|TRBJ2-5
CSVVSGGLETQYF
>TRBV6-1|TRBJ2-2
CASREGVMRLFF
>TRBV7-2|TRBJ1-4
CASSNDRTKLFF
>TRBV30|TRBJ2-7
CAWSPLLQGEVAEQYF